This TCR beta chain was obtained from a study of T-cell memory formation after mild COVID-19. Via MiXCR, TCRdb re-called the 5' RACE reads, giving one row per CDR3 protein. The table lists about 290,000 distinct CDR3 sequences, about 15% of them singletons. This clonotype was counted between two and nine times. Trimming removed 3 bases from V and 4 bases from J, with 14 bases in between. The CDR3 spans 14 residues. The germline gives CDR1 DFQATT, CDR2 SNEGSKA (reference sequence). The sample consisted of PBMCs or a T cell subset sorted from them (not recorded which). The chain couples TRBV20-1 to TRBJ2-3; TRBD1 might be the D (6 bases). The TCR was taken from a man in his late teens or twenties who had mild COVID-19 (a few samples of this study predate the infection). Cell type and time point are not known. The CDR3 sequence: CSARKGVGADTQYF. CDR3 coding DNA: TGCAGTGCTAGGAAGGGGGTGGGCGCAGATACGCAGTATTTT.